These 27 T cell receptor beta chains came from one sample sequenced in a study of CD8 T cells in ankylosing spondylitis. A single record per CDR3 protein comes from TCRdb applying MiXCR to the 5' RACE reads. This sample yields 150,000 to 200,000 distinct CDR3 sequences, of which roughly 18% are seen a single time; about 8.2% belongs to the top ten. The specimen was blood, either unsorted or a sorted T cell fraction (not recorded which). The origin of the receptors is a male donor with ankylosing spondylitis or in good health (not recorded which).

For this clonotype: A junction boundary mismatches the germline segment, possibly from a read error. The chain employs TRBV12-3 or TRBV12-4 and TRBJ2-2; 13 bases line up with TRBD2. This CDR3 contains 19 residues. The CDR3 DNA follows: TGTGCCAGCTGTTTCTGGGGACTAGCGGGAAACTTAAACACCGGGGAGCTGTTTTTT. It encodes CASCFWGLAGNLNTGELFF.

V and J are TRBV15 and TRBJ1-4, with D possibly being TRBD1 (6 bases). Germline V gene data show CDR1 as LNHNV and CDR2 as YYDKDF (reference sequence). The CDR3 has 15 amino acids. Trimming removed 3 bases at V and 4 bases at J, with 12 bases between. CDR3 protein: CATSSLQGLNEKLFF. For the CDR3, the DNA is TGTGCCACCAGCAGCTTACAGGGACTTAATGAAAAACTGTTTTTT. Full variable domain (outside the CDR3, taken from reference TRBV15 and TRBJ1-4): DAMVIQNPRYQVTQFGKPVTLSCSQTLNHNVMYWYQQKSSQAPKLLFHYYDKDFNNEADTPDNFQSRRPNTSFCFLDIRSPGLGDTAMYLCATSSLQGLNEKLFFGSGTQLSVL.

This clonotype was counted a few times. This chain uses TRBV5-1 with TRBJ2-1, with 8 bases identical to TRBD2. With 0 bases clipped from V and 6 bases from J, the junction kept 8 bases outside the gene matches. Germline-derived CDR1 and CDR2 are SGHRS and YFSETQ. The CDR3 totals 16 residues. In nucleotides, the CDR3 is TGCGCCAGCAGCTTGGATCAAGCGGGAGCCCGCAATGAGCAGTTCTTC. Encoded protein: CASSLDQAGARNEQFF. The entire variable domain, with the rest obtained from reference TRBV5-1 and TRBJ2-1, is as follows: KAGVTQTPRYLIKTRGQQVTLSCSPISGHRSVSWYQQTPGQGLQFLFEYFSETQRNKGNFPGRFSGRQFSNSRSEMNVSTLELGDSALYLCASSLDQAGARNEQFFGPGTRLTVL.

This clonotype was recorded many times. The genes are TRBV7-2 and TRBJ2-1; D gene unclear. V lost 1 base and J lost 11, with 18 bases in between. Germline assignment: CDR1 SGHTA and CDR2 FQGNSA. The CDR3 extends over 15 amino acids. The CDR3 DNA reads as TGTGCCAGCAGCTTAGGAAGGATCGGGCTAAGTAAGCAGTTCTTC. This gives the protein CASSLGRIGLSKQFF.

CDR3 sequence reads: CASSLVAGAAYEQYF. The DNA of the CDR3 is TGTGCCAGCAGTTTGGTAGCGGGAGCCGCCTACGAGCAGTACTTC. The chain links TRBV28 to TRBJ2-7; 9 bases match TRBD2. Germline CDR1 is MDHEN and CDR2 is SYDVKM. V lost 3 bases, J lost 2 bases, and 5 bases stayed unmatched. The CDR3 runs 15 residues.

The rearrangement joins TRBV15 to TRBJ1-2, with 7 bases aligning to TRBD1. CDR3 length: 13 residues. J was trimmed by 2 bases and V by 6 bases; bases with no gene match: 3. Per the germline V gene, CDR1 is LNHNV and CDR2 is YYDKDF (reference sequence). CDR3 in amino acids: CATRKGANYGYTF. In DNA, the CDR3 is TGTGCCACCAGGAAGGGGGCCAACTATGGCTACACCTTC.

This clonotype was counted only a few times. The rearrangement uses TRBV7-6 and TRBJ2-7; 7 bases align to TRBD2. V was clipped by 1 base and J by 2 bases; unmatched bases: 5. The CDR3 spans 15 residues. The germline gives CDR1 SGHVS, CDR2 FNYEAQ. The CDR3 DNA reads as TGTGCCAGCAGCTTAGAAGGGAGCGGGGCCTACGAGCAGTACTTC. Its translation is CASSLEGSGAYEQYF.

Many counts were recorded for this clonotype. J is TRBJ2-7 and V is TRBV3-1; D is uncertain. Trimming cost V 1 base and J 0 bases, with 10 bases left between them. CDR3 length: 15 amino acids. Germline V gene sequence: CDR1 LGHDT, CDR2 YNNKEL (reference sequence). The CDR3 protein is CASSQVSQSSYEQYF. In nucleotides, the CDR3 is TGTGCCAGCAGCCAAGTGTCCCAGAGCTCCTACGAGCAGTACTTC.

The chain has TRBV6-2 or TRBV6-3 and TRBJ1-1; D not resolved. The CDR3 has 16 amino acids. Trimming took off 6 bases at V and 0 bases at J, with 17 bases between the two ends. Germline V gene data show CDR1 as MNHEY and CDR2 as SVGEGT. DNA of the CDR3: TGTGCCAGCAGCCATGCTAAGCAGCCCCTGAACACTGAAGCTTTCTTT. This gives the protein CASSHAKQPLNTEAFF.

This clonotype has at least ten counts. V gene TRBV25-1 combines with J gene TRBJ1-1; D unresolved. CDR3 length: 12 residues. Trimming left V 3 bases short and J 3 bases short, with 5 bases between. Germline CDR1 MGHDK, CDR2 SYGVNS. The CDR3 reads CASSDGDTEAFF. CDR3 DNA sequence: TGTGCCAGCAGTGACGGGGACACTGAAGCTTTCTTT. The complete variable domain, with remaining parts taken from reference TRBV25-1 and TRBJ1-1, reads EADIYQTPRYLVIGTGKKITLECSQTMGHDKMYWYQQDPGMELHLIHYSYGVNSTEKGDLSSESTVSRIRTEHFPLTLESARPSHTSQYLCASSDGDTEAFFGQGTRLTVV.

Many counts were recorded for this clonotype. This rearrangement joins TRBV5-1 to TRBJ2-2; TRBD1 is a possible D gene (5 bases). CDR1 SGHRS and CDR2 YFSETQ come from the germline V gene. CDR3 size: 13 residues. V was shortened by 1 base and J by 7 bases, with 8 bases between the two germline ends. The CDR3 sequence is CASSLRGDGELFF. For the CDR3, the DNA is TGCGCCAGCAGCTTGAGGGGTGACGGGGAGCTGTTTTTT.

This clonotype was recorded at least ten times. This chain joins TRBV6-1 and TRBJ2-1; 12 bases agree with TRBD2. CDR3 length equals 16 residues. CDR1 and CDR2 from the germline V gene are MNHNS and SASEGT. The V and J ends lost 6 bases and 7 bases, in that order; junction bases with no gene match: 10. CDR3 sequence reads: CASSPDLAGGPNEQFF. The CDR3 region has the DNA TGTGCCAGCAGCCCAGATCTAGCGGGAGGGCCGAATGAGCAGTTCTTC.

This clonotype was counted ten times or more. CDR3 residues: CASKLLAGPLPDTQYF. CDR3 DNA: TGTGCCAGCAAACTACTAGCGGGCCCTCTCCCAGATACGCAGTATTTT. V is TRBV27 and J is TRBJ2-3, with TRBD2 identical over 9 bases. This CDR3 has 16 amino acids. Germline-derived CDR1 and CDR2 are MNHEY and SMNVEV (reference sequence). J was trimmed by 4 bases and V by 7 bases; bases with no gene match: 12.

This clonotype was picked up a small number of times. The V and J genes are TRBV2 and TRBJ1-1; the D is unclear. The germline V and J ends were trimmed by 0 bases and 9 bases, with 5 bases remaining between them. The CDR3 runs to 11 residues. CDR1 is SNHLY, CDR2 FYNNEI, per germline. This chain's CDR3 is CASSEAQKAFF. CDR3 nucleotides: TGTGCCAGCAGTGAAGCTCAAAAAGCTTTCTTT.

The rearrangement joins TRBV6-4 to TRBJ2-7; 7 bases align to TRBD2. The CDR3 contains 16 residues. The germline V gene has CDR1 MRHNA and CDR2 SNTAGT. V lost 2 bases and J lost 5; bases outside the gene matches: 12. The CDR3 nucleotides are TGTGCCAGCAGTGACGCGCCTAGCGGAAGACCCCACGAGCAGTACTTC. Its translation: CASSDAPSGRPHEQYF.

This clonotype was seen a handful of times. V usage is TRBV28 and J usage is TRBJ2-7, with TRBD2 identical over 10 bases. The CDR3 totals 15 residues. Trimming at V came to 4 bases and at J to 4 bases, leaving 7 bases not matched to a gene. Germline values: CDR1 MDHEN, CDR2 SYDVKM. CDR3 sequence (DNA): TGTGCCAGCAGTTCTTGGACTAGCGGACCTTACGAGCAGTACTTC. Encoded protein: CASSSWTSGPYEQYF. Combining the CDR3 with reference TRBV28 and TRBJ2-7 gives the whole variable domain DVKVTQSSRYLVKRTGEKVFLECVQDMDHENMFWYRQDPGLGLRLIYFSYDVKMKEKGDIPEGYSVSREKKERFSLILESASTNQTSMYLCASSSWTSGPYEQYFGPGTRLTVT.

This clonotype occurred many times. The rearrangement links TRBV18 to TRBJ2-2; D uncertain. V gave up 3 bases and J gave up 1 base, with 15 bases separating them. Germline V CDR1 and CDR2: KGHSH, LQKENI. The CDR3 consists of 17 residues. DNA for the CDR3: TGTGCCAGCTCACCCGGGTCACTACAGAAGAACACCGGGGAGCTGTTTTTT. This gives the protein CASSPGSLQKNTGELFF.

This clonotype has a count of ten or more. The J gene is TRBJ1-2, the V gene TRBV20-1; D remains ambiguous. CDR1 and CDR2 from the germline V gene are DFQATT and SNEGSKA (reference sequence). This CDR3 has 11 residues. Trimming shortened V by 6 bases and J by 7 bases, and 12 bases separated the two germline ends. The CDR3 sequence: CSAPGKGGYTF. The CDR3 nucleotides are TGCAGTGCCCCGGGGAAGGGTGGCTACACCTTC.

Here the CDR3 reads CASTSSGVGGELFF. Here the CDR3 DNA reads TGCGCCAGCACCTCTTCAGGCGTGGGAGGGGAGCTGTTTTTT. J is TRBJ2-2 and V is TRBV5-1, with unresolved D. Germline loops: CDR1 SGHRS, CDR2 YFSETQ. The CDR3 length is 14 residues. Trimming cost V 6 bases and J 8 bases, with 17 bases left between them.

This clonotype was seen a few times. The chain carries TRBV6-1 and TRBJ1-1; no reliable D call. Germline CDR1 MNHNS, CDR2 SASEGT. There are 13 residues in the CDR3. The germline V and J ends were trimmed by 5 bases and 3 bases, with 10 bases remaining between them. The CDR3 is CASSLRWDTEAFF. The CDR3 DNA follows: TGTGCCAGCAGTTTGAGGTGGGACACTGAAGCTTTCTTT.

This clonotype has just a few counts. This chain links TRBV7-8 with TRBJ2-7, with 7 bases that match TRBD2. Germline V lookup: CDR1 SGHVS, CDR2 FQNEAQ. The V gene end was trimmed by 4 bases and the J gene end by 9 bases; junction bases not matched to a gene: 21. The CDR3 extends over 17 amino acids. The CDR3 spells CASSSSSWRLAGGRQYF. CDR3 DNA sequence: TGTGCCAGCAGCTCCTCCTCCTGGAGACTAGCAGGTGGGCGGCAGTACTTC.

The chain links TRBV20-1 to TRBJ2-7; D may be TRBD2 (6 bases). V lost 6 bases and J lost 0, with 15 bases in between. This CDR3 contains 14 residues. Germline assignment: CDR1 DFQATT and CDR2 SNEGSKA (reference sequence). The CDR3 spells CSAALGSSSYEQYF. The CDR3 bases are TGCAGTGCCGCCCTCGGGAGCAGCTCCTACGAGCAGTACTTC.

This clonotype was recorded a few times. The chain is built from TRBV5-1 and TRBJ2-1, with 9 bases aligning to TRBD2. Trimming took 4 bases from V and 0 from J; bases not matched to a gene: 2. Germline values: CDR1 SGHRS, CDR2 YFSETQ. The CDR3 is made up of 15 amino acids. In DNA, the CDR3 is TGCGCCAGCAGCGTAGCGGGAGCCTCCTACAATGAGCAGTTCTTC. Translating it yields CASSVAGASYNEQFF.

V and J are TRBV7-9 and TRBJ2-7; perhaps TRBD1 as D (6 bases). Deletions cut 2 bases from V and 5 bases from J, with 10 bases between. The germline V gene encodes CDR1 SEHNR and CDR2 FQNEAQ (reference sequence). The CDR3 is made up of 13 amino acids. CDR3 nucleotides: TGTGCCAGCAGCTTACTACAGGGTAACGAGCAGTACTTC. Translating gives CASSLLQGNEQYF.

A few counts support this clonotype. The J gene is TRBJ2-3, the V gene TRBV3-1; 8 positions match TRBD2. This CDR3 comprises 14 residues. Looked up from germline, CDR1 is LGHDT and CDR2 is YNNKEL (reference sequence). The V gene end was trimmed by 7 bases and the J gene end by 4 bases; junction bases not matched to a gene: 7. This chain's CDR3 is CASTPGLGADTQYF. As DNA, the CDR3 is TGTGCCAGCACCCCGGGACTAGGGGCAGATACGCAGTATTTT.

The V call is TRBV7-9, the J call TRBJ2-2, with D possibly being TRBD1 (5 bases). CDR1 and CDR2 (germline): SEHNR, FQNEAQ (reference sequence). CDR3 length: 14 residues. Trimming stripped 6 bases from V and 2 bases from J, with 10 bases between. CDR3 sequence reads: CASRTDSNTGELFF. The CDR3, as DNA: TGTGCCAGCAGGACCGACAGCAACACCGGGGAGCTGTTTTTT.

This clonotype was seen more than once but under ten times. V and J are TRBV21-1 and TRBJ1-4; the tabulated D call, TRBD1, remains unverified against the DNA. TRBV21-1 is recorded as a pseudogene. CDR3 length: 19 residues. The DNA of the CDR3 is TGTGCCAGCAGCAAAGTTTATGGGGGACACAATGCAACTAATGAAAAACTGTTTTTT. Residues: CASSKVYGGHNATNEKLFF.